The 29 T cell receptor beta chains below come from one sample, sequenced in a study of T cell responses to AZD1222 COVID-19 vaccine (dated by TCRdb to the early 2020s). The library came from the immunoSEQ multiplex PCR assay. TCRdb mirrors the immuneACCESS table, restricted to in-frame sequences. Some clones are absent from its copies; in checked studies, under half trace to an unresolved V gene, and the reason for the others is unknown. This sample holds approximately 150,000 clones; roughly 88% were observed only once. The ten largest clones add up to roughly 4% of the sample. The time point label, as the study defines it: about 28 days (+/-7) after the second vaccine dose. Sequences were derived from peripheral blood, sampled 28 days after the second AZD1222 dose. The receptors derive from an adult who received the AZD1222 COVID-19 vaccine.

In its sample, this clone was seen once. The DNA of the CDR3 is TGTGCCAGCAGCTTAAGGACTGCTAGCACAGATACGCAGTATTTT. Translation gives CASSLRTASTDTQYF. V is TRBV13 and J is TRBJ2-3; a possible D gene is TRBD2 (5 bases). Germline CDR1 and CDR2: PRHDT and FYEKMQ (reference sequence). The CDR3 contains 15 residues. Trimming took 2 bases from V and 0 from J, leaving 9 bases between them.

The chain is built from TRBV27 and TRBJ2-7; D not certain. Germline V lookup: CDR1 MNHEY, CDR2 SMNVEV (reference sequence). V was trimmed by 2 bases and J by 3 bases, leaving 11 bases between them. The CDR3 is 14 residues long. The CDR3 region is CASSLKSAIYEQYF. Here the CDR3 DNA reads TGTGCCAGCAGTTTAAAGTCCGCTATCTACGAGCAGTACTTC.

This chain joins TRBV11-2 and TRBJ1-4; TRBD1 aligns across 7 bases. CDR1 is SGHAT and CDR2 is FQNNGV in the germline V gene. The CDR3 has 15 amino acids. Trimming cost V 1 base and J 8 bases; bases outside gene matches: 7. The CDR3 sequence: CASSLAWHRGEKLFF. CDR3 DNA: TGTGCCAGCAGCTTAGCTTGGCACAGGGGCGAAAAACTGTTTTTT.

This sequence joins TRBV18 and TRBJ1-1; 10 nucleotides line up with TRBD1. Germline CDR1 is KGHSH and CDR2 is LQKENI. V dropped 6 bases and J dropped 3; count of bases not matched to a gene: 7. The CDR3 has 15 residues. The DNA for the CDR3 is TGTGCCAGCTCCCCCGGGACAGGGGTTTACACTGAAGCTTTCTTT. It is translated as CASSPGTGVYTEAFF.

This clone has just a few counts. This sequence joins TRBV27 and TRBJ1-1; the D gene is possibly TRBD1 (6 bases). The CDR3 has 12 amino acids. Germline CDR1 reads MNHEY; CDR2 reads SMNVEV (reference sequence). Trimming removed 7 bases from V and 4 bases from J, with 10 bases in between. The CDR3 is CASKEGGTEAFF. The DNA of the CDR3 is TGTGCCAGCAAGGAGGGGGGCACTGAAGCTTTCTTT.

This clone came up once. The chain couples TRBV6-5 to TRBJ2-7; perhaps TRBD1 as D (6 bases). The CDR3 runs 15 residues. Germline CDR1 is MNHEY and CDR2 is SVGAGI. Trimming removed 6 bases from V and 1 base from J, with 16 bases in between. CDR3 coding DNA: TGTGCCAGCAGAAACCGGGACACTGGATCCTACGAGCAGTACTTC. This sequence encodes CASRNRDTGSYEQYF.

This chain joins TRBV18 and TRBJ1-4, with D uncertain. Looked up from germline, CDR1 is KGHSH and CDR2 is LQKENI. CDR3 length: 13 amino acids. V gave up 5 bases and J gave up 8 bases, with 12 bases separating them. The chain's CDR3 is CASSGVEGEKLFF. In DNA form, the CDR3 reads TGTGCCAGCTCAGGGGTGGAGGGAGAAAAACTGTTTTTT.

This clone was counted only a few times. The chain combines TRBV13 with TRBJ2-1, with D maybe TRBD1 (6 bases). The CDR3 has 14 residues. The V end was cut by 3 bases, the J end by 7 bases, with 13 bases between. The germline CDR1 and CDR2 sequences are PRHDT and FYEKMQ (reference sequence). The CDR3 protein is CASSLGRGYNEQFF. CDR3 nucleotide sequence: TGTGCCAGCAGCTTGGGCAGGGGTTATAATGAGCAGTTCTTC. Full variable domain (missing parts from reference TRBV13 and TRBJ2-1): AAGVIQSPRHLIKEKRETATLKCYPIPRHDTVYWYQQGPGQDPQFLISFYEKMQSDKGSIPDRFSAQQFSDYHSELNMSSLELGDSALYFCASSLGRGYNEQFFGPGTRLTVL.

The gene calls are TRBV29-1 and TRBJ1-1, with 11 bases lining up with TRBD1. This CDR3 comprises 13 residues. Germline V gene sequence: CDR1 SQVTM, CDR2 ANQGSEA. V trimming: 6 bases; J trimming: 4 bases; junction bases outside the gene matches: 4. CDR3 amino acids: CSVGGTGGTEAFF. The CDR3 nucleotides read TGCAGCGTAGGGGGGACAGGGGGCACTGAAGCTTTCTTT.

The chain employs TRBV10-3 and TRBJ1-2; no clear D. The ends were cut back, 3 bases at V and 6 bases at J, with 14 bases in the middle. Germline assignment: CDR1 ENHRY and CDR2 SYGVKD. The CDR3 contains 14 residues. CDR3 residues: CAISEVKGGDGYTF. DNA of the CDR3: TGTGCCATCAGTGAAGTGAAGGGTGGCGATGGCTACACCTTC.

V is TRBV2 and J is TRBJ1-5; 7 bases align to TRBD1. The ends lost 8 bases at V and 1 base at J; junction bases unmatched: 5. The CDR3 is 14 residues long. Germline values: CDR1 SNHLY, CDR2 FYNNEI. Here the CDR3 reads CASAKTGSNQPQHF. CDR3 DNA sequence: TGTGCCAGCGCGAAGACAGGGAGCAATCAGCCCCAGCATTTT.

The rearrangement joins TRBV30 to TRBJ1-2; 9 bases are shared with TRBD1. Germline values: CDR1 GTSNPN, CDR2 SVGIG (reference sequence). The CDR3 totals 13 residues. V was clipped by 4 bases and J by 7 bases; unmatched bases: 7. CDR3 coding DNA: TGTGCCTGGACAACCGGGACAGGGTCTGGCTACACCTTC. This codes for CAWTTGTGSGYTF.

The rearrangement links TRBV11-2 to TRBJ2-3; TRBD2 is a possible D gene (5 bases). This CDR3 has 16 residues. The V gene's germline CDR1 is SGHAT and CDR2 FQNNGV. Trimming pared 1 base from V and 3 bases from J, leaving 14 bases between. The CDR3, as DNA: TGTGCCAGCAGCTTAGCGGGGTCTCGGAGAACAGATACGCAGTATTTT. Its protein is CASSLAGSRRTDTQYF.

The chain joins TRBV29-1 to TRBJ1-1; 8 bases agree with TRBD1. The CDR3 extends over 12 amino acids. Looked up from germline, CDR1 is SQVTM and CDR2 is ANQGSEA. This CDR3 reads CSYREGWTGTFF. In DNA, the CDR3 is TGCTCCTACCGCGAAGGGTGGACAGGGACTTTCTTT.

V and J are TRBV7-6 and TRBJ1-4, with TRBD1 matching 10 bases. Unmatched junction bases numbered 6, after V lost 1 base and J lost 10 bases. Germline V gives CDR1 SGHVS, CDR2 FNYEAQ. The CDR3 totals 15 residues. The CDR3 nucleotides read TGTGCCAGCAGCTTAGATCTACGACAGGGGGCAAAACTGTTTTTT. This gives the protein CASSLDLRQGAKLFF.

J is TRBJ1-1 and V is TRBV19, with D possibly being TRBD1 (5 bases). V was trimmed by 1 base and J by 7 bases, leaving 10 bases between them. The CDR3 totals 13 residues. CDR1 and CDR2 (germline): LNHDA, SQIVND (reference sequence). CDR3 DNA sequence: TGTGCCAGTAGTATAGGCCAGGGAGGTGAAGCTTTCTTT. This gives the protein CASSIGQGGEAFF.

V and J are TRBV5-6 and TRBJ2-1; D is tentatively TRBD1 or TRBD2 (6 bases each). Germline V gene sequence: CDR1 SGHDT, CDR2 YYEEEE. Trimming pared 4 bases from V and 3 bases from J, leaving 20 bases between. The CDR3 consists of 17 residues. CDR3 DNA sequence: TGTGCCAGCAGCCATGGGGGCCCCGGCGGGGACTACAATGAGCAGTTCTTC. It yields the protein CASSHGGPGGDYNEQFF.

The chain has TRBV15 and TRBJ1-4; D is undetermined. Germline V gene data show CDR1 as LNHNV and CDR2 as YYDKDF (reference sequence). V lost 3 bases and J lost 1, with 9 bases in between. This CDR3 has 15 residues. The CDR3 region is CATSSGVLTNEKLFF. The CDR3 bases are TGTGCCACCAGCAGCGGGGTTCTAACTAATGAAAAACTGTTTTTT.

Concerning this clone itself: The same CDR3 also results from other DNA sequences found in this sample. The CDR3 DNA is TGTGCCAGCAGCCTCCAGGGGACTGAAGCTTTCTTT. It encodes CASSLQGTEAFF. V and J are TRBV13 and TRBJ1-1; TRBD1 might be the D (6 bases). CDR1 PRHDT and CDR2 FYEKMQ come from the germline V gene (reference sequence). The CDR3 extends over 12 amino acids. With 5 bases removed from V and 5 bases from J, the gap between germline ends came to 9 bases.

The count of this clone is one. The chain joins TRBV12-3 or TRBV12-4 to TRBJ1-2; TRBD1 matches 10 bases. The CDR3 loop spans 13 amino acids. The trim removed 5 bases at V and 8 bases at J, leaving 5 bases unmatched. CDR3 region: CASSRQGAVGYTF. Here the CDR3 DNA reads TGTGCCAGCAGTCGACAGGGGGCGGTAGGCTACACCTTC.

This clone was seen once. The chain couples TRBV6-5 to TRBJ1-2; D gene unclear. Trimming removed 6 bases at V and 6 bases at J, with 14 bases between. Germline CDR1 MNHEY, CDR2 SVGAGI. This CDR3 comprises 13 residues. This chain's CDR3 is CASSNGPTNGYTF. The CDR3 DNA is TGTGCCAGCAGCAACGGGCCGACCAATGGCTACACCTTC.

V is TRBV14 and J is TRBJ2-3, with 11 bases identical to TRBD2. Germline-derived CDR1 and CDR2 are SGHDN and FVKESK. This CDR3 region has 17 residues. The trim removed 6 bases at V and 0 bases at J, leaving 8 bases unmatched. CDR3 residues: CASSRLAGSTSTDTQYF. The DNA for the CDR3 is TGTGCCAGCAGTCGACTAGCGGGGTCGACTAGCACAGATACGCAGTATTTT.

The V gene is TRBV12-3 or TRBV12-4, the J gene TRBJ1-2, with D perhaps matching TRBD1 (6 bases). The length of the CDR3 is 13 residues. V lost 3 bases and J lost 4, with 9 bases in between. The CDR3 nucleotides are TGTGCCAGCAGTTTGAGGGACACCTATGGCTACACCTTC. Its translation is CASSLRDTYGYTF.

The genes are TRBV29-1 and TRBJ1-3, with D unresolved. This CDR3 region has 12 residues. V lost 4 bases to trimming and J lost 4 bases, with 8 bases between them. Looked up from germline, CDR1 is SQVTM and CDR2 is ANQGSEA. This chain's CDR3 is CSVGSQGNTIYF. In DNA, the CDR3 is TGCAGCGTTGGCAGTCAAGGAAACACCATATATTTT.

This chain links TRBV7-9 with TRBJ1-2; D remains unclear. V lost 0 bases to trimming and J lost 6 bases, with 11 bases between them. This CDR3 contains 14 residues. Per the germline V gene, CDR1 is SEHNR and CDR2 is FQNEAQ (reference sequence). The CDR3 region is CASSLATPLNGYTF. The DNA of the CDR3 is TGTGCCAGCAGCTTAGCCACACCTCTCAATGGCTACACCTTC. Drawing the rest from reference TRBV7-9 and TRBJ1-2, the complete variable domain is DTGVSQNPRHKITKRGQNVTFRCDPISEHNRLYWYRQTLGQGPEFLTYFQNEAQLEKSRLLSDRFSAERPKGSFSTLEIQRTEQGDSAMYLCASSLATPLNGYTFGSGTRLTVV.

The V call is TRBV5-8, the J call TRBJ2-5; 8 bases are shared with TRBD1. This CDR3 comprises 14 residues. The V and J ends lost 2 bases and 5 bases, in that order; junction bases with no gene match: 5. CDR1 is SGHTS and CDR2 is YDEGEE in the germline V gene. CDR3 nucleotides: TGTGCCAGCAGCTTTCTCGGACAGGGCGAGACCCAGTACTTC. This codes for CASSFLGQGETQYF.

This sequence joins TRBV5-1 and TRBJ2-5; 8 bases line up with TRBD2. Germline trimming cut 6 bases from V and 3 bases from J; bases unmatched to any gene: 7. Germline V gene lookup returns CDR1 SGHRS and CDR2 YFSETQ. The CDR3 loop spans 14 amino acids. The CDR3 spells CASKGIAGKETQYF. CDR3 sequence (DNA): TGCGCCAGCAAAGGCATAGCGGGAAAAGAGACCCAGTACTTC. The full variable domain, its missing parts supplied by reference TRBV5-1 and TRBJ2-5, is KAGVTQTPRYLIKTRGQQVTLSCSPISGHRSVSWYQQTPGQGLQFLFEYFSETQRNKGNFPGRFSGRQFSNSRSEMNVSTLELGDSALYLCASKGIAGKETQYFGPGTRLLVL.

The J gene is TRBJ1-1, the V gene TRBV10-3; TRBD1 agrees at 7 bases. V lost 6 bases and J lost 2; bases outside the gene matches: 15. This CDR3 is 17 amino acids long. Germline V gives CDR1 ENHRY, CDR2 SYGVKD. CDR3 sequence reads: CAIRDREQGLPNTEAFF. DNA for the CDR3: TGTGCCATCAGAGATCGCGAACAGGGGTTACCAAACACTGAAGCTTTCTTT.

The chain is built from TRBV3-1 (or the pseudogene TRBV3-2) and TRBJ2-2; no clear D. The CDR3 runs to 15 residues. Trimming removed 1 base at V and 1 base at J, with 7 bases between. Germline values: CDR1 LGHDT, CDR2 YNNKEL (reference sequence). The CDR3 reads CASSQGPLNTGELFF. As DNA, the CDR3 is TGTGCCAGCAGCCAAGGGCCCTTGAACACCGGGGAGCTGTTTTTT.